This TCR beta chain was documented in a study of CD8 T cells in ankylosing spondylitis. Findings and caveats of the study: The authors found the disease-linked clones to be CD8+ and relatively rare in peripheral blood. Matched ankylosing spondylitis synovial fluid reportedly contained a significantly enriched population of disease-linked clones. What appeared characteristic of ankylosing spondylitis blood was a TCR beta motif of seven to nine highly homologous variants.

Generation of TCR beta libraries employed quantitative 5'-RACE incorporating molecular barcodes. TCRdb reprocessed the 5' RACE reads via MiXCR and lists one record per CDR3 protein. The table has about 390,000 distinct CDR3 sequences, about a fifth seen once. There are 12 residues in the CDR3. Per germline, CDR1 MNHEY and CDR2 SVGEGT. On this clonotype itself: No antigen is known for it. One junction end does not reproduce the germline sequence, and a read error may be involved.

This TCR was recovered from a male donor with ankylosing spondylitis. The chain combines TRBV6-2 or TRBV6-3 with TRBJ2-7; no clear D. Sequences were obtained from blood, either unsorted or a sorted T cell fraction (not recorded which). CDR3 in DNA: TGTGCCAGCAGTACAACCCGCCCCACGGTACTCTTC. The encoded protein is CASSTTRPTVLF.